These 2 T cell receptor beta chains were sequenced from one sample in a study of blood T cell repertoires in COVID-19. Using immunoSEQ multiplex PCR, the repertoire was profiled, and TCRdb retains in-frame clones only, with some absent. Among 95,000 to 150,000 clones, 60% to 80% were seen once, and the ten largest hold about 6%. Source material: peripheral blood. The receptors were gathered from a man older than 75 with COVID-19, enrolled during active disease.

This chain joins TRBV19 and TRBJ1-4; D is unclear. CDR1 and CDR2 from the germline V gene are LNHDA and SQIVND (reference sequence). With 5 bases removed from V and 6 bases from J, the gap between germline ends came to 13 bases. The CDR3 spans 14 residues. The CDR3: CASSLAAVHEKLFF. The CDR3 DNA follows: TGTGCCAGTAGTCTGGCGGCAGTCCATGAAAAACTGTTTTTT.

This rearrangement joins TRBV7-2 to TRBJ2-3; TRBD2 matches 7 bases. V gave up 4 bases and J gave up 3 bases; unmatched junction bases: 7. There are 15 residues in the CDR3. Germline lookup yields CDR1 SGHTA and CDR2 FQGNSA. The CDR3 coding sequence is TGTGCCAGCAGCTCCCGACTAGCAGGGACAGATACGCAGTATTTT. Amino acid sequence: CASSSRLAGTDTQYF. Using reference TRBV7-2 and TRBJ2-3 for the parts outside the CDR3, the full variable domain is GAGVSQSPSNKVTEKGKDVELRCDPISGHTALYWYRQSLGQGLEFLIYFQGNSAPDKSGLPSDRFSAERTGGSVSTLTIQRTQQEDSAVYLCASSSRLAGTDTQYFGPGTRLTVL.